This TCR beta chain comes out of a study of T cell changes during pregnancy in multiple sclerosis. The V gene lost 3 bases and the J gene lost 1 base, with 12 bases spanning the gap. CDR3 length equals 16 residues. Germline V gene lookup returns CDR1 SGHTA and CDR2 FQGNSA. Data came from immunoSEQ multiplex PCR; TCRdb stores just in-frame clones and leaves some out. The data hold 55,000 to 70,000 clones, with under 95% observed a single time. V usage is TRBV7-2 and J usage is TRBJ2-2, with D possibly being TRBD1 (6 bases). The sequenced sample was peripheral blood, obtained in the third trimester of pregnancy. This TCR was recovered from a female donor in good health, enrolled as a control in a pregnancy study. The CDR3 spells CASSFMRTVNTGELFF. The CDR3 DNA reads as TGTGCCAGCAGCTTCATGAGGACAGTGAACACCGGGGAGCTGTTTTTT.